The 5 T cell receptor beta chains listed next were all sequenced from one sample in a study of sequential checkpoint blockade in melanoma. Treatment denoted: randomized to nivolumab then ipilimumab (arm A) or the reverse (arm B). Using immunoSEQ multiplex PCR, the repertoire was profiled, and TCRdb retains in-frame clones only, with some absent. The sample includes 23,000 or so clones, around 70% seen only once; the top ten take around 19%. Sequenced here: CD8+ T cells sorted from blood (inferred from file names), sampled from a patient given nivolumab and ipilimumab in sequence. The receptor set was obtained from a human donor with melanoma.

This clone has a handful of counts. The chain recombines TRBV14 with TRBJ1-2, with D perhaps matching TRBD1 (6 bases). Per germline, CDR1 SGHDN and CDR2 FVKESK. This CDR3 has 14 amino acids. Trimming stripped 2 bases from V and 8 bases from J, with 15 bases between. The CDR3 region is CASSQSGTRDGYTF. The CDR3 nucleotides are TGTGCCAGCAGCCAATCCGGGACACGGGACGGCTACACCTTC. The full variable domain, its missing parts supplied by reference TRBV14 and TRBJ1-2, is EAGVTQFPSHSVIEKGQTVTLRCDPISGHDNLYWYRRVMGKEIKFLLHFVKESKQDESGMPNNRFLAERTGGTYSTLKVQPAELEDSGVYFCASSQSGTRDGYTFGSGTRLTVV.

Comment on this clone: This same CDR3 is encoded by further DNA sequences in the sample. The chain uses TRBV7-2 and TRBJ2-1, with TRBD2 identical over 8 bases. The CDR3 has 15 amino acids. The trim removed 6 bases at V and 2 bases at J, leaving 6 bases unmatched. The germline gives CDR1 SGHTA, CDR2 FQGNSA. The CDR3: CASSFGSGAYNEQFF. CDR3 nucleotides: TGTGCCAGCAGTTTCGGTAGCGGGGCCTACAATGAGCAGTTCTTC.

CDR3: CASSLVRGFGTTQETQYF. The CDR3 DNA reads as TGTGCCAGCAGCTTAGTCAGGGGATTCGGGACTACACAAGAGACCCAGTACTTC. V and J are TRBV7-9 and TRBJ2-5; D may be TRBD2 (7 bases). The CDR3 loop spans 18 amino acids. Per the germline V gene, CDR1 is SEHNR and CDR2 is FQNEAQ (reference sequence). Trimming removed 1 base from V and 2 bases from J, with 20 bases in between.

This chain links TRBV7-9 with TRBJ1-4; 8 bases match TRBD1. This CDR3 has 15 amino acids. Per germline, CDR1 SEHNR and CDR2 FQNEAQ (reference sequence). J gave up 3 bases and V 5 bases, and 5 bases lay outside the gene matches. The CDR3 is CASSPPGQANEKLFF. The CDR3 bases are TGTGCCAGCAGCCCGCCGGGACAGGCTAATGAAAAACTGTTTTTT.

The V gene is TRBV9, the J gene TRBJ2-1; 9 nucleotides match TRBD2. CDR3 length: 15 amino acids. The J segment lost 8 bases and the V segment lost 0 bases, leaving 6 bases of the junction unmatched. Germline lookup yields CDR1 SGDLS and CDR2 YYNGEE. CDR3 sequence (DNA): TGTGCCAGCAGCGTAGCGGGCGGGGGGGGTTATGAGCAGTTCTTC. It yields the protein CASSVAGGGGYEQFF.